Reported below is one TCR beta chain. Sequenced by immunoSEQ multiplex PCR; TCRdb stores in-frame clones only, minus some. The sample carries just under 45,000 clones, about 65% recorded once. These data originate in a study of PD-1 blockade in classical Hodgkin lymphoma. Each patient's relapse followed autologous stem cell transplantation, and brentuximab vedotin exposure varied. The CDR3 consists of 17 residues. Trimming cost V 3 bases and J 3 bases, with 19 bases left between them. CDR1 and CDR2 from the germline V gene are SGDLS and YYNGEE. The source is a human donor with classical Hodgkin lymphoma. The input for sequencing was peripheral blood mononuclear cells (PBMCs), taken before the second cycle of nivolumab. The chain has TRBV9 and TRBJ2-1; D gene ambiguous. The CDR3 nucleotides are TGTGCCAGCAGCGCCCCTCTATCTCGGGCAAACTACAATGAGCAGTTCTTC. Translation: CASSAPLSRANYNEQFF.